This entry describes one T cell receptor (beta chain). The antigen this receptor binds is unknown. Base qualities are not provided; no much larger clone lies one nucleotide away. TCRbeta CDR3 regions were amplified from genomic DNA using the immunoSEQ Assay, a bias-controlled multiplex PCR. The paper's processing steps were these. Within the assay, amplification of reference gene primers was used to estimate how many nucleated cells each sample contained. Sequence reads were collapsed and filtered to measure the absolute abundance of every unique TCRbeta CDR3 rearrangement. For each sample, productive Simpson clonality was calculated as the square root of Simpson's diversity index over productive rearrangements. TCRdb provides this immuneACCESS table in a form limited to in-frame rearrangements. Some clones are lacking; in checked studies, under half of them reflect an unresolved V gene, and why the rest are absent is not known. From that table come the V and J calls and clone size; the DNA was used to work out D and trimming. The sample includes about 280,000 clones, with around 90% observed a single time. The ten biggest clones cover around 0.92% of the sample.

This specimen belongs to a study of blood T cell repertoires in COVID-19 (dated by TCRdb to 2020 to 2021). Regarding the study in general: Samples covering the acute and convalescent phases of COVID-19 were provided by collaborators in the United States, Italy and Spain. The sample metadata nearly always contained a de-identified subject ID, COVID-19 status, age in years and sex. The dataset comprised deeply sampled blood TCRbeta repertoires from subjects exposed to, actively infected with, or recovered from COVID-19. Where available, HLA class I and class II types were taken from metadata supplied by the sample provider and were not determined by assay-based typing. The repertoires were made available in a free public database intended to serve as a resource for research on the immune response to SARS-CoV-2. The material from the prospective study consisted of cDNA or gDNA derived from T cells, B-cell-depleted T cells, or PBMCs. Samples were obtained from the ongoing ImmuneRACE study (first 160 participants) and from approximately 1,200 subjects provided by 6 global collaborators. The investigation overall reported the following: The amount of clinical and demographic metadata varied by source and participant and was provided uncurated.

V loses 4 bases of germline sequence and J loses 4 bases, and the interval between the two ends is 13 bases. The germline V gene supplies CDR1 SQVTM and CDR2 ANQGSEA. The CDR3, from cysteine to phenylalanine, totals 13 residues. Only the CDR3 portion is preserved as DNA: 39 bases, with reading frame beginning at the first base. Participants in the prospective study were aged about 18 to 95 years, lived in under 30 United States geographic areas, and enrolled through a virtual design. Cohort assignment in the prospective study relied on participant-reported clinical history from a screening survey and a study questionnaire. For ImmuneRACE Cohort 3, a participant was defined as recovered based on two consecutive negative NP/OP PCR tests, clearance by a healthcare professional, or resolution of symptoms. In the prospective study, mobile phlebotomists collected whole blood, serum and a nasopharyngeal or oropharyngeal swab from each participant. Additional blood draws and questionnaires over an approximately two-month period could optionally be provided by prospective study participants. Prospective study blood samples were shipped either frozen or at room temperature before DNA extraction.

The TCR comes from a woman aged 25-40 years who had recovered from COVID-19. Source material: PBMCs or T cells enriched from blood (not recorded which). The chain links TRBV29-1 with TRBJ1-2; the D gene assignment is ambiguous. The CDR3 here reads CSVVSGVGYGYTF. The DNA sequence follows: TGCAGCGTTGTTTCCGGGGTAGGCTATGGCTACACCTTC.